The entry below gives a single TCR beta chain sequence along with its context. Its antigen remains unidentified. The V end lost 2 bases, the J end lost 0 bases, and 8 bases lay between the germline ends. In germline, CDR1 is MNHNY, CDR2 SVGAGI (reference sequence). The CDR3 is made up of 16 amino acids. This entry is derived from a study of T cell repertoires in cytomegalovirus infection. About the research overall: Public signatures in TCR beta pointed to CMV infection and matching HLA type.

Regarding the study as a whole: Pooled public TCR beta family frequency picked out CMV carriers with the relevant HLA. Within the response measured ex vivo, HLA-C-restricted CMV-specific TCR beta clonotypes were dominant.

TCRdb ran MiXCR on the reads and lists one entry per CDR3 protein. The data show just over 300,000 distinct CDR3 sequences, 15% to 20% seen once. The sample consisted of PBMCs. The TCR sequence derives from a human donor in good health (CMV status not recorded). Some clones in this sample may be carry-over from other donors' samples. The rearrangement links TRBV6-6 to TRBJ1-6; D gene unclear. The CDR3 DNA reads as TGTGCCAGCAGTTACCAGTCAGACTCCTATAATTCACCCCTCCACTTT. This sequence encodes CASSYQSDSYNSPLHF.